The 32 T cell receptor beta chains listed next were all sequenced from one sample in a study of T cell responses to AZD1222 COVID-19 vaccine. TCRdb's table, derived via immunoSEQ multiplex PCR, lists solely in-frame clones and lacks some. This sample's table has about 140,000 clones. The sample taken for sequencing was peripheral blood. The source of these receptors is an adult in good health.

The V and J genes are TRBV4-2 and TRBJ1-5; D ambiguous. The CDR3 contains 15 residues. Germline V CDR1 and CDR2: LGHNA, YNFKEQ. The germline V and J ends were trimmed by 4 bases and 7 bases, with 17 bases remaining between them. The CDR3 sequence is CASSPGLSPEQPQHF. The CDR3 nucleotides are TGTGCCAGCAGCCCAGGACTGTCCCCGGAGCAGCCCCAGCATTTT.

The chain joins TRBV7-6 to TRBJ1-3, with a tentative D call TRBD1 (5 bases). The CDR3 is 14 residues long. V was trimmed by 4 bases and J by 0 bases, leaving 7 bases between them. Germline V gene lookup returns CDR1 SGHVS and CDR2 FNYEAQ. Here the CDR3 reads CASSSDSSGNTIYF. Here the CDR3 DNA reads TGTGCCAGCAGCTCAGACAGCTCTGGAAACACCATATATTTT.

The chain uses TRBV7-2 and TRBJ2-5, with 10 bases fitting TRBD2. Germline CDR1 is SGHTA and CDR2 is FQGNSA. This CDR3 is 14 amino acids long. With V trimmed by 4 bases and J by 4 bases, 3 bases remained unmatched. CDR3 nucleotides: TGTGCCAGCAGCTATAGCGGGGGGACAGAGACCCAGTACTTC. Amino acid sequence: CASSYSGGTETQYF.

This chain joins TRBV11-2 and TRBJ2-1; D gene unclear. Trimming shortened V by 1 base and J by 7 bases, and 11 bases separated the two germline ends. The CDR3 totals 14 residues. CDR1 is SGHAT and CDR2 is FQNNGV in the germline V gene. CDR3 in amino acids: CASSLGGGDNEQFF. The CDR3 DNA reads as TGTGCCAGCAGCTTAGGAGGTGGGGATAATGAGCAGTTCTTC.

V usage is TRBV24-1 and J usage is TRBJ2-3; 8 bases map to TRBD1. The length of the CDR3 is 15 residues. Germline V gene sequence: CDR1 KGHDR, CDR2 SFDVKD. Losses at the gene ends were 6 bases for V and 6 bases for J; bases not matched to a gene: 10. CDR3 region: CATSWGYQGADTQYF. CDR3 bases: TGTGCCACCAGTTGGGGATACCAGGGGGCGGATACGCAGTATTTT.

The chain uses TRBV18 and TRBJ2-7; 9 nucleotides align to TRBD1. Germline values: CDR1 KGHSH, CDR2 LQKENI. With 2 bases clipped from V and 3 bases from J, the junction kept 5 bases outside the gene matches. The CDR3 has 15 amino acids. The CDR3, as DNA: TGTGCCAGCTCACCAGGGGGACAGGGATTCTACGAGCAGTACTTC. It encodes CASSPGGQGFYEQYF.

The CDR3 sequence: CASSYGLGGLYGYTF. The DNA of the CDR3 is TGTGCCAGCAGTTACGGGCTGGGAGGGCTCTATGGCTACACCTTC. J is TRBJ1-2 and V is TRBV6-5; D gene ambiguous. The CDR3 loop spans 15 amino acids. CDR1 is MNHEY and CDR2 is SVGAGI in the germline V gene. Between the trimmed V and J ends, which lost 2 bases and 4 bases, there was a span of 14 bases.

J is TRBJ1-6 and V is TRBV9; possibly TRBD1 for D (5 bases). The CDR3 is made up of 13 amino acids. Trimming cost V 0 bases and J 10 bases, with 8 bases left between them. CDR1 is SGDLS and CDR2 is YYNGEE in the germline V gene. For the CDR3, the DNA is TGTGCCAGCAGCGTAGCTGGGGGATCACCCCTCCACTTT. Translation gives CASSVAGGSPLHF.

The chain uses TRBV3-1 (or the pseudogene TRBV3-2) and TRBJ1-4; TRBD1 is a possible D gene (5 bases). This CDR3 is 15 amino acids long. The germline CDR1 and CDR2 sequences are LGHDT and YNNKEL (reference sequence). The V end lost 2 bases, the J end lost 3 bases, and 10 bases lay between the germline ends. The CDR3 spells CASSQTGGPNEKLFF. The CDR3, as DNA: TGTGCCAGCAGCCAAACCGGGGGACCTAATGAAAAACTGTTTTTT.

This rearrangement joins TRBV28 to TRBJ2-1; TRBD2 is a possible D gene (6 bases). The CDR3 has 14 amino acids. Germline V gives CDR1 MDHEN, CDR2 SYDVKM. Trimming took off 9 bases at V and 9 bases at J, with 21 bases between the two ends. The CDR3 sequence: CASLWSGPEGEQFF. The CDR3 coding sequence is TGTGCCAGTCTCTGGTCCGGACCGGAGGGTGAGCAGTTCTTC.

The chain carries TRBV5-4 and TRBJ2-7; a weak D match, TRBD1 (6 bases). This CDR3 spans 12 amino acids. V was clipped by 1 base and J by 6 bases, with 8 bases between them. Germline values: CDR1 SGHNT, CDR2 YYREEE (reference sequence). DNA for the CDR3: TGTGCCAGCAGCTTGCTAGGGGGCGAGCAGTACTTC. Its translation is CASSLLGGEQYF.

This chain uses TRBV2 with TRBJ1-1; maybe TRBD1 (5 bases). CDR3 length: 14 amino acids. Trimming pared 4 bases from V and 1 base from J, leaving 10 bases between. Germline V gives CDR1 SNHLY, CDR2 FYNNEI. CDR3 DNA: TGTGCCAGCAGTGCAAACAGGAGGAACACTGAAGCTTTCTTT. It codes for CASSANRRNTEAFF.

V and J are TRBV3-1 (or the pseudogene TRBV3-2) and TRBJ2-5; D is tentatively TRBD1 or TRBD2 (5 bases each). CDR1 and CDR2 from the germline V gene are LGHDT and YNNKEL (reference sequence). The ends were cut back, 1 base at V and 12 bases at J, with 21 bases in the middle. The CDR3 spans 15 residues. In DNA, the CDR3 is TGTGCCAGCAGCCAAGGAAGTGGGGACCTCACGGATGAGTACTTC. Translation gives CASSQGSGDLTDEYF.

The chain recombines TRBV7-9 with TRBJ2-7; TRBD1 is a possible D gene (6 bases). Deletions cut 5 bases from V and 8 bases from J, with 22 bases between. Germline assignment: CDR1 SEHNR and CDR2 FQNEAQ (reference sequence). The CDR3 runs to 15 residues. The chain's CDR3 is CASSTPDSRSVQQYF. CDR3 DNA sequence: TGTGCCAGCAGCACCCCGGACAGCCGTTCGGTGCAGCAGTACTTC.

This chain connects TRBV4-2 to TRBJ2-3; 16 bases match TRBD2. There are 18 residues in the CDR3. Germline CDR1 is LGHNA and CDR2 is YNFKEQ. Trimming removed 1 base from V and 4 bases from J; junction bases left unmatched: 5. In nucleotides, the CDR3 is TGTGCCAGCAGCCAAGGCCCGGGACTAGCGGGGGGGGCAGATACGCAGTATTTT. The encoded protein is CASSQGPGLAGGADTQYF.

This sequence joins TRBV28 and TRBJ1-6, with D possibly TRBD1 on 5 matching bases. This CDR3 has 16 residues. The germline V gene has CDR1 MDHEN and CDR2 SYDVKM. The V end was cut by 4 bases, the J end by 9 bases, with 19 bases between. CDR3 DNA: TGTGCCAGCAGTTCCCACCCGGACATTAGATTTTCACCCCTCCACTTT. This sequence encodes CASSSHPDIRFSPLHF.

This chain connects TRBV5-1 to TRBJ1-1; TRBD1 agrees at 8 bases. The V and J ends lost 3 bases and 6 bases, in that order; junction bases with no gene match: 7. The germline V gene encodes CDR1 SGHRS and CDR2 YFSETQ. This CDR3 has 14 residues. Here the CDR3 DNA reads TGCGCCAGCAGCTCGCAGGGGGCGCGGGCTGAAGCTTTCTTT. This codes for CASSSQGARAEAFF.

This chain connects TRBV5-5 to TRBJ1-2; D unresolved. Germline values: CDR1 SGHKS, CDR2 YYEKEE (reference sequence). V lost 2 bases and J lost 0, with 8 bases in between. The CDR3 sequence is 14 residues long. The CDR3 sequence: CASSLRLANYGYTF. The CDR3 DNA reads as TGTGCCAGCAGCTTAAGACTAGCTAACTATGGCTACACCTTC.

The CDR3 region has the DNA TGTGCCAGCAGCTTAGGGCGTTTCGGGGGAGATACGCAGTATTTT. As protein: CASSLGRFGGDTQYF. The V and J genes are TRBV7-9 and TRBJ2-3; weak D call: TRBD2 (6 bases). The CDR3 contains 15 residues. Trimming removed 1 base at V and 5 bases at J, with 13 bases between. Germline-derived CDR1 and CDR2 are SEHNR and FQNEAQ (reference sequence).

The genes are TRBV5-6 and TRBJ2-4, with TRBD1 identical over 8 bases. Unmatched junction bases numbered 5, after V lost 0 bases and J lost 0 bases. CDR1 and CDR2 from the germline V gene are SGHDT and YYEEEE. CDR3 size: 17 residues. The CDR3 protein is CASSLDRGRLAKNIQYF. CDR3 in DNA: TGTGCCAGCAGCTTGGACAGGGGGAGGTTAGCCAAAAACATTCAGTACTTC.

This chain connects TRBV29-1 to TRBJ2-5; 8 nucleotides line up with TRBD1. The germline V gene encodes CDR1 SQVTM and CDR2 ANQGSEA. Trimming at V came to 4 bases and at J to 5 bases, leaving 9 bases not matched to a gene. The CDR3 spans 14 residues. The chain's CDR3 is CSVALRGLGETQYF. The CDR3 DNA reads as TGCAGCGTTGCGCTCAGGGGGCTCGGGGAGACCCAGTACTTC.

J is TRBJ2-1 and V is TRBV5-1; D gene ambiguous. Germline-derived CDR1 and CDR2 are SGHRS and YFSETQ. Trimming took off 0 bases at V and 10 bases at J, with 17 bases between the two ends. The CDR3 is 15 amino acids. The CDR3 coding sequence is TGCGCCAGCAGCTTGGCCGTAGGCGGATCCGAGGAGCAGTTCTTC. Translated, it gives CASSLAVGGSEEQFF.

The chain uses TRBV5-8 and TRBJ1-2; 10 bases are a match to TRBD1. This CDR3 comprises 17 residues. Germline values: CDR1 SGHTS, CDR2 YDEGEE. V lost 4 bases and J lost 6; bases outside the gene matches: 15. In nucleotides, the CDR3 is TGTGCCAGCAGCCAAAGACAGGGGGCGAGGTCGAAGGATGGCTACACCTTC. Amino acids: CASSQRQGARSKDGYTF.

The chain links TRBV15 to TRBJ1-5; a weak D match, TRBD1 (5 bases). The CDR3 is made up of 14 amino acids. The V and J ends lost 1 base and 4 bases respectively, with 8 bases between them. CDR1 LNHNV and CDR2 YYDKDF come from the germline V gene (reference sequence). CDR3 in amino acids: CATSRGGVNQPQHF. In nucleotides, the CDR3 is TGTGCCACCAGCAGAGGAGGGGTGAATCAGCCCCAGCATTTT.

The chain joins TRBV12-5 to TRBJ1-5; no reliable D call. The germline CDR1 and CDR2 sequences are LGHNT and FRNRAP. Trimming cost V 4 bases and J 8 bases, with 9 bases left between them. This CDR3 has 12 amino acids. The CDR3, as DNA: TGTGCTAGTGGTTCGGGGTCCGAGCCCCAGCATTTT. Translation: CASGSGSEPQHF. The full variable domain, completed using reference TRBV12-5 and TRBJ1-5, is DARVTQTPRHKVTEMGQEVTMRCQPILGHNTVFWYRQTMMQGLELLAYFRNRAPLDDSGMPKDRFSAEMPDATLATLKIQPSEPRDSAVYFCASGSGSEPQHFGDGTRLSIL.

V usage is TRBV5-4 and J usage is TRBJ1-1; D possibly corresponds to TRBD1 (5 bases). The ends were cut back, 0 bases at V and 11 bases at J, with 14 bases in the middle. Germline CDR1 SGHNT, CDR2 YYREEE (reference sequence). CDR3 length: 13 amino acids. The CDR3 here is CASSLAGDLAAFF. In DNA, the CDR3 is TGTGCCAGCAGCTTGGCGGGGGACCTTGCGGCTTTCTTT.

The chain carries TRBV9 and TRBJ2-5; D perhaps matches TRBD2 (8 bases). CDR3 length: 16 amino acids. Trimming stripped 4 bases from V and 7 bases from J, with 23 bases between. Looked up from germline, CDR1 is SGDLS and CDR2 is YYNGEE. In nucleotides, the CDR3 is TGTGCCAGCAGCCCGGGAGGGGGCGGATATCCAGGGACCCAGTACTTC. Translated, it gives CASSPGGGGYPGTQYF. Full variable domain (missing parts from reference TRBV9 and TRBJ2-5): DSGVTQTPKHLITATGQRVTLRCSPRSGDLSVYWYQQSLDQGLQFLIQYYNGEERAKGNILERFSAQQFPDLHSELNLSSLELGDSALYFCASSPGGGGYPGTQYFGPGTRLLVL.

The V and J genes are TRBV6-5 and TRBJ1-1; 10 nucleotides agree with TRBD1. Germline lookup yields CDR1 MNHEY and CDR2 SVGAGI. The CDR3 extends over 15 amino acids. V dropped 6 bases and J dropped 0; count of bases not matched to a gene: 4. The CDR3 coding sequence is TGTGCCAGCAGCCGGGACAGGGGAATGAACACTGAAGCTTTCTTT. Protein sequence: CASSRDRGMNTEAFF.

The rearrangement joins TRBV18 to TRBJ1-2; D unclear. The CDR3 length is 15 residues. V was cut by 6 bases and J by 8 bases, with 22 bases left in between. Germline V CDR1 and CDR2: KGHSH, LQKENI. The CDR3 spells CASSPTAGPGAGYTF. The CDR3 DNA reads as TGTGCCAGCTCTCCTACCGCCGGGCCCGGCGCGGGCTACACCTTC. The variable domain in full, with the rest retrieved from reference TRBV18 and TRBJ1-2, is NAGVMQNPRHLVRRRGQEARLRCSPMKGHSHVYWYRQLPEEGLKFMVYLQKENIIDESGMPKERFSAEFPKEGPSILRIQQVVRGDSAAYFCASSPTAGPGAGYTFGSGTRLTVV.

The chain recombines TRBV19 with TRBJ1-6; D not resolved. This CDR3 has 16 amino acids. Deletions cut 0 bases from V and 0 bases from J, with 6 bases between. From germline, CDR1 is LNHDA and CDR2 SQIVND (reference sequence). The CDR3 loop is CASSIDWSSYNSPLHF. DNA of the CDR3: TGTGCCAGTAGTATAGATTGGAGCTCCTATAATTCACCCCTCCACTTT.

The chain links TRBV30 to TRBJ1-5; maybe TRBD1 (5 bases). V lost 2 bases and J lost 7, with 18 bases in between. The V gene's germline CDR1 is GTSNPN and CDR2 SVGIG (reference sequence). The CDR3 runs 15 residues. The CDR3 DNA reads as TGTGCCTGGAGTCCCGGTTTAGGTAGGGGACAGCCCCAGCATTTT. Encoded protein: CAWSPGLGRGQPQHF.

The V and J genes are TRBV4-3 and TRBJ2-7; 10 bases fit TRBD1. CDR3 length: 18 amino acids. Germline-derived CDR1 and CDR2 are LGHNA and YSLEER. The J segment lost 1 base and the V segment lost 1 base, leaving 10 bases of the junction unmatched. The CDR3 nucleotides are TGCGCCAGCAGCCAAGCCGGGACAGGGGCCTTTGAATCCTACGAGCAGTACTTC. This encodes CASSQAGTGAFESYEQYF.